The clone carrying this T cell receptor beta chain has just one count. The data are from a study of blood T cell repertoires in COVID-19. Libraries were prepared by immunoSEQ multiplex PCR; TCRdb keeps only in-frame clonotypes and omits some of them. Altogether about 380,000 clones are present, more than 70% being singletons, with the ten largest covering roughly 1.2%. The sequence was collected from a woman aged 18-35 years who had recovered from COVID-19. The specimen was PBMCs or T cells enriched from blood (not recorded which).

CDR3 loop: CASSIGGTDFYNEQFF. The CDR3 DNA follows: TGTGCCAGTAGTATAGGGGGGACAGATTTCTACAATGAGCAGTTCTTC. The gene calls are TRBV19 and TRBJ2-1, with 7 positions matching TRBD1. The CDR3 has 16 residues. Trimming cost V 1 base and J 3 bases; bases outside gene matches: 6. Germline V gene sequence: CDR1 LNHDA, CDR2 SQIVND (reference sequence).